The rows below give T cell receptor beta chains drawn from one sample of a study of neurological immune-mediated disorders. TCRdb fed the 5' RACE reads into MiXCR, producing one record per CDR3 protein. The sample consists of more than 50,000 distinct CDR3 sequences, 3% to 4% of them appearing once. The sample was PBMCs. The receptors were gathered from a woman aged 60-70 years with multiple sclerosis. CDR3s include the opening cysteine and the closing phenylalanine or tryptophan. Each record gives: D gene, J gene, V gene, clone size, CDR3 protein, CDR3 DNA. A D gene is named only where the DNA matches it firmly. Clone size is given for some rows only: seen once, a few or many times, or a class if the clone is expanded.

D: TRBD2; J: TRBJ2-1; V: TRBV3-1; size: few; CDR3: CASSQDGGAGGPFF; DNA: TGTGCCAGCAGCCAAGATGGTGGTGCGGGAGGGCCGTTCTTC
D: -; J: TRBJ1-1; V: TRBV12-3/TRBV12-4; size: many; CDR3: CASSKTANTEAFF; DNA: TGTGCCAGCAGCAAAACTGCGAACACTGAAGCTTTCTTT
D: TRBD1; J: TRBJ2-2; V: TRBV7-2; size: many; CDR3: CASSRFGQGGSGELFF; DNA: TGTGCCAGCAGTCGGTTCGGACAGGGAGGTTCCGGGGAGCTGTTTTTT
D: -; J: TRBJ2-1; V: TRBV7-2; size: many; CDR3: CASSIERTYNEQFF; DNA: TGTGCCAGCAGCATAGAGAGGACCTACAATGAGCAGTTCTTC
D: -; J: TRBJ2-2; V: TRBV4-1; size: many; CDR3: CASSQAHKNSDGELFF; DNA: TGCGCCAGCAGCCAAGCACACAAGAATAGTGACGGGGAGCTGTTTTTT
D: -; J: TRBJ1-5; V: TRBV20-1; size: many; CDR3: CSAIEVGHLNQPQHF; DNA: TGCAGTGCTATAGAGGTGGGACACCTGAATCAGCCCCAGCATTTT
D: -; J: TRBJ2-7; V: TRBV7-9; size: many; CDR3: CASRPSGAAYEQYF; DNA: TGTGCCAGCAGACCATCAGGGGCAGCCTACGAGCAGTACTTC
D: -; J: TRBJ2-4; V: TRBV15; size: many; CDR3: CATTRRGGGDIQYF; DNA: TGTGCCACCACCCGTAGAGGGGGGGGGGACATTCAGTACTTC
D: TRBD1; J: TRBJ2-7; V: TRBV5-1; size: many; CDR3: CASSTWTGSSYEQYF; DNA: TGCGCCAGCAGCACCTGGACAGGCAGCTCCTACGAGCAGTACTTC
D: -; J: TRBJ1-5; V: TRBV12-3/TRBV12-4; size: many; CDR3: CASSLRGSYQPQHF; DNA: TGTGCCAGCAGTTTAAGAGGGTCGTATCAGCCCCAGCATTTT
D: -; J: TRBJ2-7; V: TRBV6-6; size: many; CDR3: CASSYPTGNEQYF; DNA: TGTGCCAGCAGTTACCCCACAGGGAACGAGCAGTACTTC
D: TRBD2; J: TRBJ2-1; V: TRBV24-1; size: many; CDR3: CATSDPGASGNYNEQFF; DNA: TGTGCCACCAGTGACCCCGGGGCTAGCGGGAACTACAATGAGCAGTTCTTC
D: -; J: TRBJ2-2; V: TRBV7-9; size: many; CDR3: CASSFPSGVGELFF; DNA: TGTGCCAGCAGCTTCCCCAGTGGGGTCGGGGAGCTGTTTTTT
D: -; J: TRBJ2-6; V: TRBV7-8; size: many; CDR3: CASSHRDSLKSGANVLTF; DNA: TGTGCCAGCAGCCACCGGGACTCCTTAAAGTCTGGGGCCAACGTCCTGACTTTC
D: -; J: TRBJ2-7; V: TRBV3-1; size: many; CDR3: CASSPRDRLREQYF; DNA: TGTGCCAGCAGCCCCCGGGACCGCCTACGAGAGCAGTACTTC
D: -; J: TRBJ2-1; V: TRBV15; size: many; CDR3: CATSRDSRGPGIGEQFF; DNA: TGTGCCACCAGCAGAGATTCCCGAGGGCCGGGGATAGGTGAGCAGTTCTTC
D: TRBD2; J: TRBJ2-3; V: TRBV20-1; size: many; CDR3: CSADLPGRNTDTQYF; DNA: TGCAGTGCTGACCTTCCCGGGAGGAACACAGATACGCAGTATTTT
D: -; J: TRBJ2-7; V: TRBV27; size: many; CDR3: CASMKVAGYEQYF; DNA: TGTGCCAGCATGAAAGTTGCGGGCTACGAGCAGTACTTC
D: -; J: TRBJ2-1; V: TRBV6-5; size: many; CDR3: CASTQGYEQFF; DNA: TGTGCCAGCACCCAGGGGTATGAGCAGTTCTTC
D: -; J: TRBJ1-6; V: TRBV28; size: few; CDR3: CASSGGGFSTLNF; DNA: TGTGCCAGCAGCGGGGGTGGCTTCTCAACCCTCAACTTT
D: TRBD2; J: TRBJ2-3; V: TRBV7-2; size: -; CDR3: CASSFSGVGDTQYF; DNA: TGTGCCAGCAGTTTTAGCGGGGTAGGAGATACGCAGTATTTT
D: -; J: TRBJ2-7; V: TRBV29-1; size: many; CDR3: CSVSGTTYEQYF; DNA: TGCAGCGTTTCCGGGACCACCTACGAGCAGTACTTC
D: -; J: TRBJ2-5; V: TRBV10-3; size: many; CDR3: CAISAGDGETQYF; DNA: TGTGCCATCAGCGCCGGGGACGGTGAGACCCAGTACTTC
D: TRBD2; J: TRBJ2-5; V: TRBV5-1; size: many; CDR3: CASSLAGDGTQYF; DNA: TGCGCCAGCAGCTTAGCGGGAGACGGGACCCAGTACTTC
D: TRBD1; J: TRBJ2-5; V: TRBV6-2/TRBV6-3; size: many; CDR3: CASKDRGTETQYF; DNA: TGTGCCAGCAAAGACAGGGGAACGGAGACCCAGTACTTC
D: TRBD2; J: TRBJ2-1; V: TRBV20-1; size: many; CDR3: CSAGPRLAGYNEQFF; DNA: TGCAGTGCCGGTCCCCGACTAGCGGGCTACAATGAGCAGTTCTTC
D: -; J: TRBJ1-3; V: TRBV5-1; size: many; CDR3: CASSSNPTGSGNTIYF; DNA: TGCGCCAGCAGCTCGAACCCGACGGGTTCAGGAAACACCATATATTTT
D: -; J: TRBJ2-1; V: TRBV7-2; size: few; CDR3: CASSFLSNEQFF; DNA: TGTGCCAGCAGCTTCTTAAGTAATGAGCAGTTCTTC
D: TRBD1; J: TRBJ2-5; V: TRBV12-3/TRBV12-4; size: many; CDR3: CASRQIGTGRETQYF; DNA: TGTGCCAGCAGACAAATTGGGACAGGGCGAGAGACCCAGTACTTC
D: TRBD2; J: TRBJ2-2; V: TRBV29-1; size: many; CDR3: CSVVSGRAHGELFF; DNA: TGCAGCGTTGTTAGCGGGAGGGCGCACGGGGAGCTGTTTTTT
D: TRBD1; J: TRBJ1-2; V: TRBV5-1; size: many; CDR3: CASSLFPGTDYGYTF; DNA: TGCGCCAGCAGCTTGTTTCCCGGGACAGACTATGGCTACACCTTC
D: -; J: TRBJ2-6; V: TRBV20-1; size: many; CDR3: CSAVRSGANVLTF; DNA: TGCAGTGCTGTTCGCTCTGGGGCCAACGTCCTGACTTTC
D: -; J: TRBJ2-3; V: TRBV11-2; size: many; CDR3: CASSHFARLDSADTQYF; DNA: TGTGCCAGCAGCCACTTTGCCAGACTAGATTCTGCAGATACGCAGTATTTT
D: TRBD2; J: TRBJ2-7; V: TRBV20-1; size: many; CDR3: CSARDFSGRTIYEQYF; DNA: TGCAGTGCTAGAGATTTTAGCGGGAGGACAATCTACGAGCAGTACTTC
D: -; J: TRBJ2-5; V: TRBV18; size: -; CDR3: CASSSLEETQYF; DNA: TGTGCCAGCTCCAGTTTAGAAGAGACCCAGTACTTC
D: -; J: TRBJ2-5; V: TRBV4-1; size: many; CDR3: CASSQRAKLEETQYF; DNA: TGCGCCAGCAGCCAGCGGGCAAAATTGGAAGAGACCCAGTACTTC
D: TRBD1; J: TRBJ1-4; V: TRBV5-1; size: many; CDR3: CASRSGQRNEKLFF; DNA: TGCGCCAGCAGATCGGGACAGAGGAATGAAAAACTGTTTTTT
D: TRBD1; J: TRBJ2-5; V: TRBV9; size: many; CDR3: CASSVAGTVQETQYF; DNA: TGTGCCAGCAGCGTAGCTGGGACAGTCCAAGAGACCCAGTACTTC
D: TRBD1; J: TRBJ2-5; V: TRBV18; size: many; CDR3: CASSPLGGEETQYF; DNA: TGTGCCAGCTCACCACTAGGGGGCGAAGAGACCCAGTACTTC
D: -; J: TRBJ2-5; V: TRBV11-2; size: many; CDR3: CASSLELAVTQETQYF; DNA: TGTGCCAGCAGCTTAGAACTAGCCGTTACCCAAGAGACCCAGTACTTC
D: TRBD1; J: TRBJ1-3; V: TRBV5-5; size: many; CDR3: CASSWRKQGSGNTIYF; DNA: TGTGCCAGCAGCTGGCGGAAACAGGGGTCTGGAAACACCATATATTTT
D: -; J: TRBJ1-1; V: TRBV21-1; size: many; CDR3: CASSKARTHRGLNTEAFF; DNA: TGTGCCAGCAGCAAAGCACGGACCCACAGGGGTCTAAACACTGAAGCTTTCTTT
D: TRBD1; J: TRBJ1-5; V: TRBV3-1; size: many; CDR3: CASSHGTVYQPQHF; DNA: TGTGCCAGCAGCCACGGGACAGTTTATCAGCCCCAGCATTTT
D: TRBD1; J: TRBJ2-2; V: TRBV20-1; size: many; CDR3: CSANRGHTGELFF; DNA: TGCAGTGCTAACAGGGGTCACACCGGGGAGCTGTTTTTT
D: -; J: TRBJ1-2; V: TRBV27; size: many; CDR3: CASRLGLDGYTF; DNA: TGTGCCAGCAGACTGGGATTGGATGGCTACACCTTC
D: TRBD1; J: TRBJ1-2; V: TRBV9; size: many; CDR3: CASSQEAGGVSF; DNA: TGTGCCAGCAGCCAGGAGGCAGGGGGAGTCTCCTTC
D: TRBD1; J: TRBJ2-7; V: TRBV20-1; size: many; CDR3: CSAGRTGGTYEQYF; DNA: TGCAGTGCTGGACGGACAGGGGGGACCTACGAGCAGTACTTC
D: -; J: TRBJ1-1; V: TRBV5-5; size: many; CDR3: CASSVARPWAAEAFF; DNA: TGTGCCAGCAGCGTGGCGAGACCTTGGGCGGCTGAAGCTTTCTTT
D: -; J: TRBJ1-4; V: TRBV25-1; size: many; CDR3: CASSETVWNEKLFF; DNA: TGTGCCAGCAGTGAAACCGTTTGGAATGAAAAACTGTTTTTT
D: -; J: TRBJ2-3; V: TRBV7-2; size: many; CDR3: CASSLGRPNTDTQYF; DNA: TGTGCCAGCAGCTTAGGCAGGCCCAACACAGATACGCAGTATTTT